The next 21 T cell receptor beta chains were all read from a single sample in a study of T cell repertoires in cytomegalovirus infection. MiXCR was run by TCRdb on the reads, yielding one entry per CDR3 protein. The sample yields nearly 450,000 distinct CDR3 sequences, approximately 30% seen once. Sequencing input: PBMCs. These receptor sequences come from a human donor in good health (CMV status not recorded). Some clones in this sample may be carry-over from other donors' samples.

This clonotype was picked up a small number of times. The chain uses TRBV29-1 and TRBJ2-7, with D perhaps TRBD2 (6 bases). Deletions cut 4 bases from V and 1 base from J, with 14 bases between. Germline CDR1 and CDR2: SQVTM and ANQGSEA. The CDR3 totals 14 residues. CDR3 region: CSVALTGLSYEQYF. The CDR3 DNA is TGCAGCGTTGCACTGACGGGACTGTCCTACGAGCAGTACTTC.

The chain is built from TRBV18 and TRBJ2-5; possible D gene TRBD1, 6 bases. CDR1 is KGHSH, CDR2 LQKENI, per germline. The CDR3 loop spans 17 amino acids. Trimming pared 3 bases from V and 4 bases from J, leaving 21 bases between. CDR3 loop: CASSPGQTHLRGETQYF. The DNA of the CDR3 is TGTGCCAGCTCACCCGGACAGACCCACCTTAGGGGAGAGACCCAGTACTTC.

This clonotype was seen a handful of times. The CDR3 DNA follows: TGTGCCAGTAGTAGCGGACTAGCGGGGGAAGATACGCAGTATTTT. Amino acid sequence: CASSSGLAGEDTQYF. This chain uses TRBV19 with TRBJ2-3; 13 bases agree with TRBD2. V shed 4 bases, J shed 5 bases, and the junction held 3 bases outside the gene matches. The CDR3 length is 15 residues. The germline gives CDR1 LNHDA, CDR2 SQIVND (reference sequence).

This clonotype was found a few times. The rearrangement uses TRBV2 and TRBJ2-7; possible D gene TRBD1, 8 bases. The germline V and J ends were trimmed by 5 bases and 7 bases, with 27 bases remaining between them. The CDR3 runs to 17 residues. Germline V gene data show CDR1 as SNHLY and CDR2 as FYNNEI. The CDR3 DNA is TGTGCCAGCAGTAATGGACGTTGGGACAGGAAGGGAGGGGAGCAGTACTTC. Translation gives CASSNGRWDRKGGEQYF.

This clonotype has a handful of counts. The V gene is TRBV6-6, the J gene TRBJ1-1; TRBD1 might be the D (5 bases). V was clipped by 6 bases and J by 11 bases, with 19 bases between them. Germline CDR1 and CDR2: MNHNY and SVGAGI (reference sequence). The CDR3 is made up of 13 amino acids. The CDR3 nucleotides are TGTGCCAGCAGGGGGACGGTGCGGGTGAGTGCTTTCTTT. This encodes CASRGTVRVSAFF.

J is TRBJ1-2 and V is TRBV6-1; no reliable D call. V lost 1 base to trimming and J lost 12 bases, with 15 bases between them. This CDR3 spans 13 amino acids. Per germline, CDR1 MNHNS and CDR2 SASEGT. In DNA, the CDR3 is TGTGCCAGCAGTGAAGGCGCTAACTATTTCGACACCTTC. This codes for CASSEGANYFDTF.

This clonotype showed up just a few times. The chain joins TRBV6-1 to TRBJ2-2; TRBD1 matches 9 bases. This CDR3 is built from 14 residues. Looked up from germline, CDR1 is MNHNS and CDR2 is SASEGT. The V segment lost 6 bases and the J segment 5 bases; nucleotides outside the gene matches: 4. The CDR3 nucleotides read TGTGCCAGCAGAGGGACAGGGCGGACCGGGGAGCTGTTTTTT. This translates into CASRGTGRTGELFF.

The rearrangement joins TRBV24-1 to TRBJ2-1; the D gene could be TRBD1 or TRBD2 (5 bases each). The CDR3 loop spans 16 amino acids. The V end was cut by 2 bases, the J end by 4 bases, with 14 bases between. Per germline, CDR1 KGHDR and CDR2 SFDVKD. The CDR3 sequence is CATSDYEGWGYNEQFF. The CDR3 DNA follows: TGTGCCACCAGTGATTACGAGGGGTGGGGATACAATGAGCAGTTCTTC.

Comments on this clonotype: Lacking the conserved final phenylalanine or tryptophan, this CDR3 likely reflects a read error. The chain recombines TRBV4-3 with TRBJ1-3; no definite D call. The CDR3 extends over 18 amino acids. Germline V lookup: CDR1 LGHNA, CDR2 YSLEER. The germline V and J ends were trimmed by 1 base and 2 bases, with 18 bases remaining between them. The CDR3 DNA reads as TGCGCCAGCAGCCAAGGATCGGGGTACGGAGATGCTGGAAACACCATATATTGT. It translates to CASSQGSGYGDAGNTIYC.

Comment on this clonotype: The junction departs from the called germline gene at one end, perhaps through a read error. The V and J genes are TRBV5-6 and TRBJ2-1, with D uncertain. From germline, CDR1 is SGHDT and CDR2 YYEEEE. CDR3 size: 16 residues. This CDR3 reads CASSSTRGASADEQLF. DNA of the CDR3: TGTGCCAGCAGCTCAACTCGCGGAGCATCTGCGGATGAGCAGTTGTTC.

As to this clonotype: This CDR3 fails to terminate in the conserved phenylalanine or tryptophan, so it likely reflects a read error. CDR3 residues: CASSALGTGFYEQYL. The DNA for the CDR3 is TGTGCCAGTAGTGCCCTCGGGACAGGGTTCTACGAGCAGTACTTA. V gene TRBV19 combines with J gene TRBJ2-7; 9 nucleotides match TRBD1. The CDR3 length is 15 residues. The germline gives CDR1 LNHDA, CDR2 SQIVND (reference sequence). The V and J ends lost 5 bases and 3 bases, in that order; junction bases with no gene match: 8.

This clonotype was seen more than once but under ten times. The V call is TRBV7-8, the J call TRBJ2-1, with D maybe TRBD1 (5 bases). V was shortened by 5 bases and J by 0 bases, with 14 bases between the two germline ends. The CDR3 runs to 16 residues. From germline, CDR1 is SGHVS and CDR2 FQNEAQ. CDR3 sequence: CASSPRGLSSYNEQFF. Here the CDR3 DNA reads TGTGCCAGCAGCCCAAGGGGCCTAAGCTCCTACAATGAGCAGTTCTTC.

The sample holds many counts of this clonotype. The chain combines TRBV7-6 with TRBJ2-5, with 9 bases that match TRBD2. The CDR3 extends over 14 amino acids. J lost 4 bases, V lost 1 base, and 1 base had no gene match. Germline V CDR1 and CDR2: SGHVS, FNYEAQ. The CDR3 bases are TGTGCCAGCAGCTTAGGGACTAGCGCAGAGACCCAGTACTTC. Its protein product is CASSLGTSAETQYF.

The chain uses TRBV7-2 and TRBJ2-7, with 7 bases that match TRBD2. This CDR3 spans 14 amino acids. From germline, CDR1 is SGHTA and CDR2 FQGNSA. Losses at the gene ends were 3 bases for V and 3 bases for J; bases not matched to a gene: 5. CDR3 DNA: TGTGCCAGCAGCTTGCGGGGGACGATCTACGAGCAGTACTTC. It is translated as CASSLRGTIYEQYF. Full variable domain (remainder filled in from reference TRBV7-2 and TRBJ2-7): GAGVSQSPSNKVTEKGKDVELRCDPISGHTALYWYRQSLGQGLEFLIYFQGNSAPDKSGLPSDRFSAERTGGSVSTLTIQRTQQEDSAVYLCASSLRGTIYEQYFGPGTRLTVT.

The genes are TRBV5-1 and TRBJ2-2; no definite D call. V was trimmed by 0 bases and J by 3 bases, leaving 9 bases between them. Per germline, CDR1 SGHRS and CDR2 YFSETQ. The CDR3 has 15 amino acids. The CDR3 sequence: CASSLVGSDTGELFF. CDR3 nucleotide sequence: TGCGCCAGCAGCTTGGTAGGGTCGGACACCGGGGAGCTGTTTTTT.

The chain joins TRBV6-1 to TRBJ2-3, with D tentatively TRBD1 (5 bases). The V gene's germline CDR1 is MNHNS and CDR2 SASEGT. The CDR3 runs 12 residues. The V end lost 2 bases, the J end lost 7 bases, and 7 bases lay between the germline ends. The CDR3 protein is CASSERGYTQYF. The CDR3 coding sequence is TGTGCCAGCAGTGAAAGGGGCTATACGCAGTATTTT.

Points on this clonotype: A much larger clone is a single base away; this may be a read error. The conserved phenylalanine or tryptophan normally closing the CDR3 is absent here, so this likely arose from a read error. The CDR3 protein is CASSSPGWSYEQYL. The CDR3 DNA reads as TGTGCCAGCAGCTCCCCTGGTTGGTCCTACGAGCAGTACTTA. The chain joins TRBV7-9 to TRBJ2-7; D unresolved. Germline assignment: CDR1 SEHNR and CDR2 FQNEAQ (reference sequence). The V end lost 4 bases, the J end lost 1 base, and 11 bases lay between the germline ends. This CDR3 is built from 14 residues.

This clonotype has just one count. The rearrangement joins TRBV20-1 to TRBJ2-3, with TRBD2 as a possible D gene (5 bases). V lost 1 base and J 7 bases, leaving 9 bases between the germline ends. This CDR3 is 12 amino acids long. Germline V gene sequence: CDR1 DFQATT, CDR2 SNEGSKA (reference sequence). CDR3 DNA sequence: TGCAGTGCTAGAGTCGGACTTTATACGCAGTATTTT. Translated, it gives CSARVGLYTQYF.

This clonotype was recorded many times. The CDR3 loop reads CASSFFRVSGTESYNEQFF. The CDR3 DNA follows: TGTGCCAGCAGTTTTTTCAGGGTGTCAGGGACTGAGTCGTACAATGAGCAGTTCTTC. The chain combines TRBV28 with TRBJ2-1; tentative D call: TRBD2 (6 bases). CDR3 length: 19 residues. Per germline, CDR1 MDHEN and CDR2 SYDVKM. V lost 3 bases, J lost 4 bases, and 25 bases lay in between. The full variable domain, in which reference TRBV28 and TRBJ2-1 provide the parts outside the CDR3, is DVKVTQSSRYLVKRTGEKVFLECVQDMDHENMFWYRQDPGLGLRLIYFSYDVKMKEKGDIPEGYSVSREKKERFSLILESASTNQTSMYLCASSFFRVSGTESYNEQFFGPGTRLTVL.

This clonotype has more than one count but fewer than ten. V is TRBV7-2 and J is TRBJ2-7; 10 bases are shared with TRBD2. The CDR3 totals 20 residues. J was trimmed by 0 bases and V by 2 bases; bases with no gene match: 16. Per germline, CDR1 SGHTA and CDR2 FQGNSA. The CDR3 here is CASSLTGMVAGGTSSYEQYF. The CDR3 nucleotides are TGTGCCAGCAGCTTAACGGGAATGGTAGCGGGGGGAACAAGCTCCTACGAGCAGTACTTC.

At least ten counts were recorded for this clonotype. V usage is TRBV6-1 and J usage is TRBJ1-2; D gene ambiguous. The CDR3 is 15 amino acids. The V gene's germline CDR1 is MNHNS and CDR2 SASEGT. The germline V and J ends were trimmed by 0 bases and 7 bases, with 15 bases remaining between them. The CDR3 DNA is TGTGCCAGCAGTGAAGCGCCAGAGGACGTTGGTGGCTACACCTTC. It specifies CASSEAPEDVGGYTF.